This T cell receptor (beta chain) derives from a study of Ad26.COV2.S vaccination and SARS-CoV-2 variants. The overall study: Doses of Ad26.COV2.S were injected into muscle once or twice, 56 days apart. The study's findings and limits: Following vaccination, spike-specific CD8+ and CD4+ T cell responses reportedly exhibited substantial breadth.

With respect to this clone: The antigen remains unidentified.

The treatment: roughly 19 received Ad26.COV2.S at low or high dose, single or two shots; 5 received placebo; per-sample allocation not given. On day 63 after the first injection, vaccine and placebo recipients gave samples. Donor was an adult aged 18-55 years in Boston. Built on an Ad26 vector, the vaccine expressed Wuhan-strain SARS-CoV-2 spike. The CDR3 length is 14 residues. V lost 2 bases and J 5 bases, leaving 10 bases between the germline ends. Per germline, CDR1 KGHDR and CDR2 SFDVKD. The assay was immunoSEQ multiplex PCR, and TCRdb's table has in-frame clones only and misses some. The table has around 300,000 clones, approximately 90% seen once.

The genes are TRBV24-1 and TRBJ2-3; D is ambiguous. The sample was peripheral blood, taken in a trial of Ad26.COV2.S vaccine versus placebo. The source is a person between 18 and 59 years old who received the Ad26.COV2.S COVID-19 vaccine or a placebo. The CDR3 DNA sequence: TGTGCCACCAGTGATTACGCAGTTGGAGATACGCAGTATTTT. Translating gives CATSDYAVGDTQYF.